The rows below give T cell receptor beta chains drawn from one sample of a study of blood T cells in healthy people across ages. In TCRdb, the 5' RACE reads were re-called with MiXCR into one record per CDR3 protein. The data hold 650,000 to 800,000 distinct CDR3 sequences, with roughly 44% observed a single time. Input material: blood. The source of these receptors is a man in his sixties in good health. CDR3s leave out the opening cysteine and the closing phenylalanine or tryptophan. Where a row states a size, it is once, few, many or the class of an expanded clone; other rows omit it.

clone_size: .; v_call: TRBV10-3; j_call: TRBJ2-1; cdr3_aa: AIGVGGGRDNEQF
clone_size: .; v_call: TRBV28; j_call: TRBJ1-5; cdr3_aa: ASSLTGNRPQH
clone_size: .; v_call: TRBV7-9; j_call: TRBJ2-3; cdr3_aa: ASKMTGSTDTQY
clone_size: .; v_call: TRBV9; j_call: TRBJ2-7; cdr3_aa: ASSAAGTGVNEQY
clone_size: many; v_call: TRBV12-5; j_call: TRBJ2-1; cdr3_aa: ASGLTQTGQGAPNEQF
clone_size: .; v_call: TRBV11-2; j_call: TRBJ2-7; cdr3_aa: ASSFHGTYEQY
clone_size: .; v_call: TRBV5-1; j_call: TRBJ1-1; cdr3_aa: ASSLTSRNTEAF
clone_size: .; v_call: TRBV27; j_call: TRBJ1-6; cdr3_aa: ASKSAGQNSPPH
clone_size: few; v_call: TRBV7-2; j_call: TRBJ2-5; cdr3_aa: ASTRTGGYLETQY
clone_size: .; v_call: TRBV20-1; j_call: TRBJ1-2; cdr3_aa: SAFSDPGYT
clone_size: .; v_call: TRBV20-1; j_call: .; cdr3_aa: SAEPEWGGGNEQY
clone_size: .; v_call: TRBV6-1; j_call: .; cdr3_aa: ASSDRGRFDEQY
clone_size: .; v_call: TRBV2; j_call: TRBJ2-1; cdr3_aa: ASSGPPSSYNEQF
clone_size: .; v_call: TRBV20-1; j_call: TRBJ1-2; cdr3_aa: SARETGTGGYYGYT
clone_size: few; v_call: TRBV11-1; j_call: TRBJ2-1; cdr3_aa: ASSLAEDRAGNEQF
clone_size: .; v_call: TRBV24-1; j_call: TRBJ2-3; cdr3_aa: ATMETGGFDTQY
clone_size: .; v_call: TRBV4-1; j_call: TRBJ2-7; cdr3_aa: ASSYPGTTYEQY
clone_size: few; v_call: TRBV28; j_call: TRBJ2-1; cdr3_aa: ASSKPSQGMNEQF
clone_size: .; v_call: TRBV15; j_call: TRBJ1-1; cdr3_aa: ATSRDQLGTEAF
clone_size: few; v_call: TRBV12-3/TRBV12-4; j_call: TRBJ1-6; cdr3_aa: ASSQGWDRPNSPLH
clone_size: few; v_call: TRBV19; j_call: TRBJ2-1; cdr3_aa: ASSIARNEQF
clone_size: .; v_call: TRBV6-5; j_call: TRBJ1-1; cdr3_aa: ASSNTGTTEAF
clone_size: .; v_call: TRBV7-9; j_call: TRBJ2-5; cdr3_aa: ASSLGEQVKETQY
clone_size: .; v_call: TRBV9; j_call: TRBJ2-1; cdr3_aa: ASTLPGGNEQF
clone_size: .; v_call: TRBV9; j_call: TRBJ1-1; cdr3_aa: ASSVEGRNTEAF
clone_size: few; v_call: TRBV29-1; j_call: TRBJ2-1; cdr3_aa: SVGQGAYNEQF
clone_size: few; v_call: TRBV7-2; j_call: TRBJ2-1; cdr3_aa: ASSFIIGSNEQF
clone_size: few; v_call: TRBV29-1; j_call: TRBJ2-3; cdr3_aa: SVEQGASDTQY
clone_size: .; v_call: TRBV4-1; j_call: TRBJ1-6; cdr3_aa: ASSQDATGAGNSPLH
clone_size: few; v_call: TRBV4-3; j_call: TRBJ2-1; cdr3_aa: ASSQDPPKKGVYNEQF
clone_size: .; v_call: TRBV7-2; j_call: TRBJ2-7; cdr3_aa: ACSRDSYEQY
clone_size: .; v_call: TRBV30; j_call: TRBJ1-1; cdr3_aa: AWSVRGRVGDNEAF
clone_size: .; v_call: TRBV7-9; j_call: TRBJ2-5; cdr3_aa: ASSLSYGGETQY
clone_size: many; v_call: TRBV7-6; j_call: TRBJ2-1; cdr3_aa: ASSFQSYNEQF
clone_size: .; v_call: TRBV5-1; j_call: .; cdr3_aa: ASRTGGLEETQY
clone_size: .; v_call: TRBV14; j_call: TRBJ2-1; cdr3_aa: ASSQGPRHSSYNEQF
clone_size: many; v_call: TRBV12-3/TRBV12-4; j_call: TRBJ2-7; cdr3_aa: ASSLAGALYEQY
clone_size: .; v_call: TRBV20-1; j_call: TRBJ2-3; cdr3_aa: SHSGGPTDTQY
clone_size: few; v_call: TRBV4-1; j_call: TRBJ2-7; cdr3_aa: ASSQDFRGPLGEQY
clone_size: .; v_call: TRBV5-1; j_call: TRBJ1-1; cdr3_aa: ASSRKAPQGPNTEAF
clone_size: .; v_call: TRBV7-2; j_call: TRBJ2-7; cdr3_aa: ASSLNGGSEYEQY
clone_size: .; v_call: TRBV2; j_call: TRBJ2-1; cdr3_aa: ASRERSYNEQF
clone_size: few; v_call: TRBV7-8; j_call: TRBJ2-1; cdr3_aa: ASSLESSGGAAQF
clone_size: few; v_call: TRBV12-3/TRBV12-4; j_call: TRBJ2-1; cdr3_aa: ASSTNLAGEYNEQF
clone_size: many; v_call: TRBV29-1; j_call: TRBJ2-7; cdr3_aa: SVGQGRYEQY
clone_size: .; v_call: TRBV7-2; j_call: TRBJ2-7; cdr3_aa: ASRDRPTYEQY
clone_size: .; v_call: TRBV7-2; j_call: TRBJ2-6; cdr3_aa: ASSMWVDSNVLT
clone_size: .; v_call: TRBV18; j_call: TRBJ2-3; cdr3_aa: ASSPMTGASTDTQY
clone_size: many; v_call: TRBV7-2; j_call: TRBJ2-5; cdr3_aa: ASSFQTGEGETQY
clone_size: .; v_call: TRBV12-5; j_call: TRBJ2-3; cdr3_aa: ASGLGRGAVTDTQY
clone_size: .; v_call: TRBV20-1; j_call: TRBJ2-1; cdr3_aa: SATVPGGSGNEQF
clone_size: .; v_call: TRBV7-2; j_call: TRBJ1-4; cdr3_aa: ASSSSRATNEKLF
clone_size: .; v_call: TRBV5-6; j_call: TRBJ1-4; cdr3_aa: ASSPVSPSNEKLF